This T cell receptor (beta chain) was identified in a study of T cells after yellow fever vaccination. TCRdb processed the 5' RACE reads anew with MiXCR; each CDR3 protein has one entry. The data contain around 160,000 distinct CDR3 sequences, 6.5% to 8.5% of them singletons. This clonotype showed up many times. The germline CDR1 and CDR2 sequences are KGHDR and SFDVKD. The CDR3 length is 13 residues. The V gene lost 9 bases and the J gene lost 0 bases, with 7 bases spanning the gap. The TCR comes from a man between 18 and 29 years old who received the YFV17D yellow fever vaccine. Sequenced material: CD4+ T cells sorted from PBMCs, taken about 5 days after the first yellow fever vaccination. The V call is TRBV24-1, the J call TRBJ2-2; D may correspond to TRBD1 or TRBD2 (6 bases each). Here the CDR3 reads CATGGPNTGELFF. CDR3 nucleotides: TGTGCCACCGGGGGGCCGAACACCGGGGAGCTGTTTTTT.